This T cell receptor beta chain was recorded in a study of blood T cells in healthy people across ages. Regarding the study as a whole: A strong correlation was seen between TCR beta diversity and naive T cell percentage. Across the age range, TCR beta diversity per million T cells fell in a roughly linear way. Estimates of diversity drawn from one million T cells were considered underestimates.

Of note for this clonotype: Its antigen is not known. A read error is possible here, since a much larger clone lies one base away.

Combining a sample-barcoded 5' primer with a J-beta primer mix, a second PCR ran for about 7 to 11 cycles. TCRdb used MiXCR to reprocess the 5' RACE reads, holding one entry per CDR3 protein. Of 850,000 to 1,000,000 distinct CDR3 sequences listed, roughly 51% were seen once; the top ten hold around 21%. The receptor comes from a woman aged 55-69 years in good health. The specimen was blood.

This CDR3 is CASSYTVETQFF. CDR3 sequence (DNA): TGTGCCAGCAGCTATACCGTGGAGACCCAGTTCTTC. This sequence joins TRBV7-9 and TRBJ2-1; no clear D gene. Looked up from germline, CDR1 is SEHNR and CDR2 is FQNEAQ (reference sequence). The CDR3 spans 12 residues. The ends were cut back, 4 bases at V and 13 bases at J, with 14 bases in the middle.